The clone carrying this TCR beta chain has just one count. This record belongs to a study of blood T cell repertoires in COVID-19. Study details: From the United States, Italy and Spain came samples of acute and convalescent COVID-19. Nucleic acid was either cDNA or gDNA, and it came from T cells, B-cell-depleted T cells, or PBMCs.

The table came from immunoSEQ multiplex PCR; TCRdb's copy has only in-frame clones and leaves some out. The sample consists of 330,000 or so clones, about 92% of them appearing once. Two consecutive negative NP/OP PCR tests, clearance, or resolved symptoms defined Cohort 3 recovery. Sequenced material: PBMCs or T cells enriched from blood (not recorded which). This receptor was obtained from a woman under 40 who had recovered from COVID-19.

As DNA, the CDR3 is TGTGCCAGCAGCTTGACCCAGACGGGAGTAGATGAGCAGTTCTTC. It yields the protein CASSLTQTGVDEQFF. The chain joins TRBV7-9 to TRBJ2-1; possible D gene TRBD2, 6 bases. V shed 3 bases and J shed 8 bases, with 17 bases lying between them. The CDR3 sequence is 15 residues long. Germline V gene sequence: CDR1 SEHNR, CDR2 FQNEAQ (reference sequence).